This T cell receptor beta chain was identified during a study of blood T cells in healthy people across ages (dated by TCRdb to 2014 to 2015). With respect to the entire study: In model experiments, roughly one uniquely barcoded TCR beta cDNA molecule per two T cells was captured by template switching. Using the same blood draw, the study looked at two additional independent replicas of 1 million unique cDNA reads for two donors, one aged 18 to 30 and the other aged 80 or older. Donors were grouped into four age groups: young (average about 15 years), middle-aged (39), aged (approximately 58) and long-lived (approximately 75). Using deep sequencing normalized with unique cDNA molecular identifiers, the study measured how TCR beta repertoire diversity changes with age. To avoid experimental bias, donors of different ages were spread randomly across the sequencing lanes. Broad study findings and their caveats: Observed TCR beta diversity per million T cells fell roughly linearly with age, and a significant reduction was already apparent by age roughly 40. Estimates of total diversity based on one million sequenced T cells were considered lower bounds and underestimates. Compared with the aged group, the long-lived group had more naive CD4+ T cells, fewer expanded clones and increased TCR diversity, suggesting age selection. Bulk unsorted PBMC profiling prevented conclusive comparison of naive and antigen-experienced compartments. The CMV infection status of donors was not known, potentially confounding age-related changes in expanded clonotypes. There was a strong correlation between observed TCR beta diversity and the percentage of naive T cells measured by flow cytometry.

In the germline V gene, CDR1 corresponds to KGHSH and CDR2 to LQKENI. Its CDR3 holds 14 amino acids, cysteine through phenylalanine. The only DNA kept is the CDR3, 42 bases in frame from the first base. Trimming removed 8 bases from V and 1 base from J, leaving 11 bases between the germline ends. The 39 donors, aged about 6 to 100 years, were systemically healthy Caucasian individuals from Russia. Each donor gave 8 to 10 milliliters of peripheral blood, collected into EDTA-treated Vacutainer tubes. Ficoll-Paque density-gradient centrifugation was used to isolate PBMCs, with at least 7 million per sample. Total RNA was extracted from PBMCs with Trizol reagent, with at least 5.5 micrograms obtained per sample. Naive CD45RAhigh/CD27high T cell percentages were measured by flow cytometry on a PBMC aliquot from every donor. Comment on this clonotype: The antigen it binds to is not known. Base-call qualities are not available, and no considerably larger clone is one nucleotide away.

Library generation was performed with 5' RACE. Sequencing used an Illumina HiSeq 2500. The second PCR ran for about 6 to 11 cycles and used a J-beta primer mix along with a sample-barcoded 5' primer. A template-switch 5' adaptor carrying 12 random nucleotides introduced a unique molecular identifier onto each TCR beta cDNA molecule. Each sample yielded at least 3 million CDR3-containing paired-end reads. First-strand cDNA synthesis was performed from all RNA using the Mint cDNA synthesis kit, with priming by a TRBC-specific oligonucleotide. Following uracil-DNA glycosylase treatment, all cDNA underwent a first 18-cycle PCR with the universal primers M1SS and BC2_uni_R. As for the authors' bioinformatics: For normalization, 1 million high-quality reads, each with a distinct molecular identifier, were randomly selected from each sample. Reads sharing molecular identifiers were discarded rather than binned into consensus sequences. MiTCR, set to a Q25 quality threshold and the strictest error-elimination algorithm, was used for CDR3 identification, clonotype clustering and error correction. A nonparametric unseen species model using Euler transformation provided a lower-bound estimate of total TCR beta diversity. Starting from the raw public reads, TCRdb applied fastp trimming at Q25, assembled clones with MiXCR and retained in-frame beta chains. Each entry merges the rows of one CDR3 protein and shows their most common DNA and genes. The V and J calls were determined by TCRdb, not by the authors. A total of roughly 730,000 distinct CDR3 sequences appear in this sample, 45% to 70% of them only once. The ten largest clones capture around 24% of the sample.

Sequencing was done on a sample of blood. The chain uses TRBV18 and TRBJ1-4; a weak D assignment points to TRBD1 (5 bases agree). The sequence came from a man in his forties in good health. Here is the DNA: TGTGCCAGCACAACCGGGGGAACTAATGAAAAACTGTTTTTT. It translates as CASTTGGTNEKLFF.